A selection of T cell receptor beta chains follows, all from one sample in a study of T cells in Graves' hyperthyroidism and ophthalmopathy. TCRdb fed the multiplex PCR reads into MiXCR, producing one record per CDR3 protein. The sample yields nearly 250,000 distinct CDR3 sequences, around 17% seen once. Sequencing used blood. These receptors all stem from a young woman with Graves' ophthalmopathy. The CDR3 runs from the conserved cysteine through the conserved F or W. Each record gives: CDR3 protein, CDR3 DNA, D gene, J gene, V gene, clone size. A D gene is named only where the DNA matches it firmly. Part of the rows lack a size; the others show once, few, many or a class for expanded clones.

CDR3 protein: CASSDIQGYGYTF; CDR3 DNA: TGTGCCAGCAGTGATATCCAGGGTTATGGCTACACCTTC; D gene: NA; J gene: TRBJ1-2; V gene: TRBV6-1; clone size: many
CDR3 protein: CASSSTAGDRTDTQYF; CDR3 DNA: TGCGCCAGCAGTAGTACGGCGGGGGACCGCACAGATACGCAGTATTTT; D gene: TRBD2; J gene: TRBJ2-3; V gene: TRBV10-2; clone size: NA
CDR3 protein: CASSENLGAGTSADTQYF; CDR3 DNA: TGTGCCAGCAGTGAAAATTTGGGGGCCGGGACTAGCGCCGATACGCAGTATTTT; D gene: TRBD2; J gene: TRBJ2-3; V gene: TRBV2; clone size: NA
CDR3 protein: CASSAGTGPTGELFF; CDR3 DNA: TGTGCCAGCAGCGCCGGGACAGGGCCCACCGGGGAGCTGTTTTTT; D gene: TRBD1; J gene: TRBJ2-2; V gene: TRBV9; clone size: NA
CDR3 protein: CSASRDRHGYTF; CDR3 DNA: TGCAGCGCTTCGAGGGACAGGCATGGCTACACCTTC; D gene: TRBD1; J gene: TRBJ1-2; V gene: TRBV29-1; clone size: many
CDR3 protein: CASRIRDRRWETQYF; CDR3 DNA: TGTGCCAGCAGAATCCGGGACCGACGATGGGAGACCCAGTACTTC; D gene: NA; J gene: TRBJ2-5; V gene: TRBV12-3/TRBV12-4; clone size: few
CDR3 protein: CASSQGRGQPYTEAFF; CDR3 DNA: TGTGCCAGCAGCCAAGGTCGTGGACAGCCATACACTGAAGCTTTCTTT; D gene: NA; J gene: TRBJ1-1; V gene: TRBV3-1; clone size: many
CDR3 protein: CSAILSETQYF; CDR3 DNA: TGCAGTGCTATTTTAAGCGAGACCCAGTACTTC; D gene: NA; J gene: TRBJ2-5; V gene: TRBV20-1; clone size: many
CDR3 protein: CASSLGLAGPYEQYF; CDR3 DNA: TGTGCCAGCAGCTTGGGACTAGCGGGGCCCTACGAGCAGTACTTC; D gene: TRBD2; J gene: TRBJ2-7; V gene: TRBV11-2; clone size: many
CDR3 protein: CASSDPPTPGGYTF; CDR3 DNA: TGTGCCAGCAGTGATCCTCCAACCCCGGGGGGCTACACCTTC; D gene: NA; J gene: TRBJ1-2; V gene: TRBV28; clone size: NA
CDR3 protein: CASGMSTATNEKLFF; CDR3 DNA: TGTGCCAGCGGGATGAGCACAGCAACTAATGAAAAACTGTTTTTT; D gene: NA; J gene: TRBJ1-4; V gene: TRBV11-1; clone size: many
CDR3 protein: CASRSRGAKGGYTF; CDR3 DNA: TGTGCCAGCAGGTCTCGGGGGGCGAAGGGTGGCTACACCTTC; D gene: NA; J gene: TRBJ1-2; V gene: TRBV13; clone size: NA
CDR3 protein: CASSLGGLAEYNEQFF; CDR3 DNA: TGCGCCAGCAGCTTGGGGGGACTAGCGGAGTACAATGAGCAGTTCTTC; D gene: TRBD2; J gene: TRBJ2-1; V gene: TRBV5-1; clone size: NA
CDR3 protein: CANSLAGTSNQPQHF; CDR3 DNA: TGTGCCAACAGCTTAGCAGGGACCAGCAATCAGCCCCAGCATTTT; D gene: NA; J gene: TRBJ1-5; V gene: TRBV7-8; clone size: few
CDR3 protein: CASSRTPGRRDTEAFF; CDR3 DNA: TGTGCCAGCTCACGAACACCAGGGAGGAGAGACACTGAAGCTTTCTTT; D gene: NA; J gene: TRBJ1-1; V gene: TRBV18; clone size: many